This T cell receptor (beta chain) was retrieved from a study of a mutant IDH1 vaccine in newly diagnosed glioma. General observations from the study: Of all patients, under 95% showed vaccine-induced immune responses.

The V end lost 0 bases, the J end lost 1 base, and 10 bases lay between the germline ends. Germline assignment: CDR1 SEHNR and CDR2 FQNEAQ (reference sequence). The CDR3 length is 15 residues. Time point meaning: baseline, week 1 (first vaccination visit). This sample's treatment: pre-vaccination baseline after standard-of-care therapy. Donors had new IDH1-mutant astrocytomas of WHO grade 3 or 4 (ATRX-lost). Notes on this clone: Its antigen is unidentified.

Data came from immunoSEQ multiplex PCR; TCRdb stores just in-frame clones and leaves some out. The data show around 59,000 clones, about nine tenths seen once. Sequenced material: PBMCs, taken from a glioma patient treated with radiotherapy, temozolomide or both. This receptor was identified in a man over 45 with glioma. The genes are TRBV7-9 and TRBJ2-7; unclear D gene. The CDR3 spells CASSLAPSISYEQYF. CDR3 nucleotide sequence: TGTGCCAGCAGCTTAGCGCCGTCGATTTCCTACGAGCAGTACTTC.